What follows describes a single TCR beta chain. Data came from immunoSEQ multiplex PCR; TCRdb stores just in-frame clones and leaves some out. In the table there are approximately 110,000 clones, approximately 85% of which are singletons. Trimming left V 3 bases short and J 7 bases short, with 4 bases between. Germline values: CDR1 MNHEY, CDR2 SVGAGI. The CDR3 length is 12 residues. These data come from a study of blood T cell repertoires in COVID-19. The sample taken for sequencing was peripheral blood. V usage is TRBV6-5 and J usage is TRBJ1-6, with D uncertain. The receptor was derived from a man over 45 with acute or convalescent COVID-19. The CDR3 bases are TGTGCCAGCAGTTATCAGAATTCACCCCTCCACTTT. This translates into CASSYQNSPLHF.